The clone carrying this T cell receptor beta chain was counted once. The junction departs from germline at one end; a sequencing error may be responsible. The source of the sample is a study of blood T cell repertoires in COVID-19. Only in-frame clones appear in the TCRdb table, and some are missing; sequencing was by immunoSEQ multiplex PCR. The sample has tens of thousands of clones, about 91% seen once; the top ten hold roughly 2.2%. This CDR3 contains 13 residues. Germline values: CDR1 SGHRS, CDR2 YFSETQ. The chain combines TRBV5-1 with TRBJ1-2, with D perhaps matching TRBD1 (5 bases). The clonotype comes from a human donor with active COVID-19. The donor label of this sample is uncertain. Material for sequencing was peripheral blood. Here the CDR3 DNA reads TGCGCCGGCAGCTCAGGGCCCCCAGATGGCTACACCTTC. The encoded protein is CAGSSGPPDGYTF.